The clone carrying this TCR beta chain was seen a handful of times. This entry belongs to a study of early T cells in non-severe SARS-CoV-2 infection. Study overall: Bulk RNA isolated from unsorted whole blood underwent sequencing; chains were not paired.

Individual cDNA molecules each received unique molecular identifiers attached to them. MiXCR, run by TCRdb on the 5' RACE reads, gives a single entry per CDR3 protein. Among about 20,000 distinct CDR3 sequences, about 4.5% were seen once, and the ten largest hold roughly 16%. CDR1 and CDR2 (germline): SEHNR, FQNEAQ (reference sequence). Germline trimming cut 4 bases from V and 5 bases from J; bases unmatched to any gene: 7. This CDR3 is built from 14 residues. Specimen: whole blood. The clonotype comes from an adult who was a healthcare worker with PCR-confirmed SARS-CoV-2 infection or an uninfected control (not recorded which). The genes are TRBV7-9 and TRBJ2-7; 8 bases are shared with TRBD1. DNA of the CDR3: TGTGCCAGCAGCTCACAGGGGGTTCCCCACGAGCAGTACTTC. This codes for CASSSQGVPHEQYF.